The source of this T cell receptor (beta chain) is a study of shared clonotypes between healthy human individuals. Only in-frame clones appear in the TCRdb table, and some are missing; sequencing was by immunoSEQ multiplex PCR. This sample carries about 800,000 clones, 90% to 98% of them seen once, and the ten largest clones take less than 0.25%. Trimming cost V 7 bases and J 4 bases, with 30 bases left between them. CDR1 and CDR2 (germline): SNHLY, FYNNEI. The CDR3 totals 19 residues. The naive CD8 fraction comprised CD45RO-negative cells positively selected for CCR7 and excluded terminally differentiated effector memory CD45RA+ cells.

J is TRBJ2-3 and V is TRBV2; tentatively, D is TRBD2 (6 bases). Sequencing was carried out using naive CD8+ T cells sorted from blood. The sequence was obtained from a man between 25 and 39 years old in good health. This chain's CDR3 is CASIKGWGGGTHTADTQYF. CDR3 nucleotide sequence: TGTGCCAGCATAAAAGGGTGGGGAGGTGGCACACACACTGCAGATACGCAGTATTTT.